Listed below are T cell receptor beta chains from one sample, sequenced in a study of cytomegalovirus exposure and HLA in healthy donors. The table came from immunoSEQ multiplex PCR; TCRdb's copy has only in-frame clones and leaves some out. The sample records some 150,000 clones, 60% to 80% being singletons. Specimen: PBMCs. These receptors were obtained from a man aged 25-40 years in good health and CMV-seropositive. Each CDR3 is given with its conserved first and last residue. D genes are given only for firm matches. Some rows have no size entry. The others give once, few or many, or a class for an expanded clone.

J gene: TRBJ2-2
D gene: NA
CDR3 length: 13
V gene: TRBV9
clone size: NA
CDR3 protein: CASSVTVTGELFF

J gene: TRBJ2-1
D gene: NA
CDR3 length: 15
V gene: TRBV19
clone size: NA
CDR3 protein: CASSAPDYRLDEQFF

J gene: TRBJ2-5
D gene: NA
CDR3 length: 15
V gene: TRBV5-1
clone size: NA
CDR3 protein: CASIPAGQGGETQYF

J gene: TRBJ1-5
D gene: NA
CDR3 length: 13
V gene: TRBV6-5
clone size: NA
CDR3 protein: CASGIRGGQPQHF

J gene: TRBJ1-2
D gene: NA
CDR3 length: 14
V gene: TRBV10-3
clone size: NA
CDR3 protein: CAIQPGQGDYGYTF

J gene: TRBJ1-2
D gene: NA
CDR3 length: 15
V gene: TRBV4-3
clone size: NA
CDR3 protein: CASSQDENGGYGYTF

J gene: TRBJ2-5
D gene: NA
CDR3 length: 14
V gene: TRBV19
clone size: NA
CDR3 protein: CASSANYRGETQYF

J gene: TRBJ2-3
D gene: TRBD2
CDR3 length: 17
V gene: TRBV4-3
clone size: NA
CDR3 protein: CASSQEVYSGEADTQYF

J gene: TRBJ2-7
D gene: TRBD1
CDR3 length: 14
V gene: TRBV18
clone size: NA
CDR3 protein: CASSADRGIYEQYF

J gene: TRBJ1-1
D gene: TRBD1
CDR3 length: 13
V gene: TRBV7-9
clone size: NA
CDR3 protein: CASSGTGDTEAFF

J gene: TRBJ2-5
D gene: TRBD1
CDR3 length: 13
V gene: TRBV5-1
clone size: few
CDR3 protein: CASSLDRESTQYF

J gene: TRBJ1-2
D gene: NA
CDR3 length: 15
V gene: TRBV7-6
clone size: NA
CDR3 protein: CASSLGTVPNYGYTF

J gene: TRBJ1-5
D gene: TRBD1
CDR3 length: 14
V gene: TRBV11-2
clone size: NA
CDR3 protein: CASSYTGGGQPQHF

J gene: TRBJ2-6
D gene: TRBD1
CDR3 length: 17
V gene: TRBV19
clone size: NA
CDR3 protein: CASSMGRGRSGANVLTF

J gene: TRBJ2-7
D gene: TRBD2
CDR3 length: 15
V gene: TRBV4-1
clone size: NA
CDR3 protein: CASSQVGGASYEQYF

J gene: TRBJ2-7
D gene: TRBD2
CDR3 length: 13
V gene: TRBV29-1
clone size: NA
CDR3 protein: CSVLLADAYEQYF

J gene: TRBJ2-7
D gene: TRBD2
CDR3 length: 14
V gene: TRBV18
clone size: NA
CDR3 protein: CASSPLAGKYEQYF

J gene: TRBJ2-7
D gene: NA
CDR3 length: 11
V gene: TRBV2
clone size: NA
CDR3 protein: CASVYRSEQYF

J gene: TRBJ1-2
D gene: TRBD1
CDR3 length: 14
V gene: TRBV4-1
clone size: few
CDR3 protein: CASSLQGSNYGYTF

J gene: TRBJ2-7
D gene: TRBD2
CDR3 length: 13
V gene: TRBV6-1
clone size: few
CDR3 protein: CAGKRAGGHEQYF

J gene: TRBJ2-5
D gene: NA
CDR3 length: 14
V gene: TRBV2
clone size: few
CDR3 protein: CASIVQGYRETQYF

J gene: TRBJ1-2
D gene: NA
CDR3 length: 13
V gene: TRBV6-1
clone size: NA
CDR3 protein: CASSEYRSYGYTF

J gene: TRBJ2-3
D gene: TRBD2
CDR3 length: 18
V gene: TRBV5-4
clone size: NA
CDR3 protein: CASSPGGSGGDSTDTQYF

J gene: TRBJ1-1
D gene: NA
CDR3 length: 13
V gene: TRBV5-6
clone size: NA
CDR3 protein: CASSLNMNTEAFF

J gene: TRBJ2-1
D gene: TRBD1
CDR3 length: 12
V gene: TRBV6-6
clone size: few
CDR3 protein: CASSYSKTGEFF

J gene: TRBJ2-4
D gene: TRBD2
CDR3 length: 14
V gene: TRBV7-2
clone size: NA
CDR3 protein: CASSLGLAENIQYF

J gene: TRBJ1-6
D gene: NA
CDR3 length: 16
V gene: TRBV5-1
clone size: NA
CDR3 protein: CASSLSASSYNSPLHF

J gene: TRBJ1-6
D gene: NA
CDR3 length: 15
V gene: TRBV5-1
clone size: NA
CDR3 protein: CASSLSRTYNSPLHF

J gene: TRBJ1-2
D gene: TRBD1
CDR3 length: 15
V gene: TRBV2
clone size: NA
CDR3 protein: CASSESRDRGYGYTF

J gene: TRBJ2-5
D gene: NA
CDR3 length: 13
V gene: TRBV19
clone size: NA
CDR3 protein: CALMGALQETQYF

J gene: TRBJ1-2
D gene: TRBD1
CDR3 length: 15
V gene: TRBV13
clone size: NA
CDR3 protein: CASSARQGAVFGYTF

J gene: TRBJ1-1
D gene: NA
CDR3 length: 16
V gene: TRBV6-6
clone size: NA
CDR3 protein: CASSYSLFLMNTEAFF

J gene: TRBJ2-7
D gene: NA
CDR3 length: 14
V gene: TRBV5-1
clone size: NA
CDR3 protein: CASRPGGGSYEQYF

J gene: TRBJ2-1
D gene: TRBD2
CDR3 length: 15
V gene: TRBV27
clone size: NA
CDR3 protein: CASSMTSGGHNEQFF